A selection of T cell receptor beta chains follows, all from one sample in a study of OX40 agonist ivuxolimab in advanced cancers. Profiled with immunoSEQ multiplex PCR; TCRdb holds only in-frame clones, not every one. Here the sample spans 75,000 to 100,000 clones, around 80% being singletons. The material sequenced was CD4+ or CD8+ T cells sorted from blood, taken in a trial of the OX40 agonist ivuxolimab. These receptors all come from an adult with an advanced solid tumor such as melanoma, head and neck, liver or kidney cancer. Both conserved end residues are part of each CDR3.

v_call cdr3_length cdr3_aa
TRBV2 16 CASSVAQGLAKNIQYF
TRBV19 15 CASRRTSGELYEQYF
TRBV5-1 14 CASSFLQGPYEQYF
TRBV5-6 14 CASSLVQGTGELFF
TRBV19 13 CASSTRQGSEAFF
TRBV14 17 CASSPWTSGSTTDTQYF
TRBV27 16 CASSSGWGDSNQPQHF
TRBV9 15 CASSVGMDYSYEQYF
TRBV9 11 CASSVDGELFF
TRBV5-4 15 CASSLAVTGQNEQFF
TRBV6-5 15 CASWRDNSGNQPQHF
TRBV5-6 15 CASSFRRTSGNTIYF
TRBV9 15 CASSVDGQPSYEQYF
TRBV2 11 CASMGNSPLHF
TRBV5-1 14 CASSHTGRTDTQYF
TRBV6-4 15 CASSVGASGTGELFF
TRBV21-1 15 CATWIAGAPSYEQYF
TRBV10-3 15 CATSERQANTGELFF
TRBV7-2 16 CASSLWPGSSGNTIYF
TRBV5-1 13 CASSFRDPGEQYF
TRBV7-8 17 CASSLVTTRQRTDTQYF
TRBV7-8 16 CASSQDPGLAGNEQFF
TRBV6-5 14 CASSYPGLPYEQYF
TRBV7-2 17 CASSKKATIMYSYEQYF
TRBV29-1 17 CSVRGLAGGVGSYEQYF
TRBV29-1 14 CSVVWDSLPYGYTF
TRBV7-2 15 CASSLQGSSYNEQFF
TRBV27 14 CASKLTGASYEQYF
TRBV13 16 CASSSGLAGTYNEQFF
TRBV15 14 CATSRDLGLWEQYF
TRBV7-9 14 CASTYSGSYNEQFF
TRBV30 13 CAWSWDSDEKLFF
TRBV14 14 CASSQGPTYYEQYF
TRBV6-1 14 CASSTELTLRGYTF
TRBV2 13 CASSYQLNTEAFF
TRBV5-4 16 CASSHVGTSESYEQYF
TRBV29-1 14 CSVELAGVEETQYF
TRBV4-1 21 CASSQDRREAGGFLGTDTQYF
TRBV4-2 20 CASSQDRGLAGALGTDTQYF